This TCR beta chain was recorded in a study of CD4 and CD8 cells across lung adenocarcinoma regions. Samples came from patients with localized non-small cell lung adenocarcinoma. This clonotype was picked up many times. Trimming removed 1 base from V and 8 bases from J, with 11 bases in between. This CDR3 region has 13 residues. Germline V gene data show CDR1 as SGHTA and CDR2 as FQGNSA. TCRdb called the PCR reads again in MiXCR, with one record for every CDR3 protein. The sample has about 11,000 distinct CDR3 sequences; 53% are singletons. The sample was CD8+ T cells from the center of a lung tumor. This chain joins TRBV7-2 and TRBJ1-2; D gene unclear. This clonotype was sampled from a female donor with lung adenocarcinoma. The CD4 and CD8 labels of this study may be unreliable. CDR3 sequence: CASSLGGLPGYTF. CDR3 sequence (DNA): TGTGCCAGCAGCTTAGGAGGCTTACCAGGCTACACCTTC.